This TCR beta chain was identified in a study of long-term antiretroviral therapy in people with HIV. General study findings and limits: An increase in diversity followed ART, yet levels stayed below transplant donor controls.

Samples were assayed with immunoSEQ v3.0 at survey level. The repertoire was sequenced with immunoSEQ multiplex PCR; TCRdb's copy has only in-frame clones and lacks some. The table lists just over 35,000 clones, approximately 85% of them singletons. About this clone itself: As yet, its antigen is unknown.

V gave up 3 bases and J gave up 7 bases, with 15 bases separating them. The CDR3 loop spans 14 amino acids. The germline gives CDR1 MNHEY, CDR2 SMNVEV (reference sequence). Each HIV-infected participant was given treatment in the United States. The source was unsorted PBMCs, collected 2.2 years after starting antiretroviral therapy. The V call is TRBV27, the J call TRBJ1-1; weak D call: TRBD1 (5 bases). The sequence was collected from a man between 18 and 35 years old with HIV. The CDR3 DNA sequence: TGTGCCAGCAGTTTCCAACAAGGGAGGGGTGAAGCTTTCTTT. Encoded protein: CASSFQQGRGEAFF.